This T cell receptor beta chain was retrieved from a study of blood T cell repertoires in COVID-19. CDR1 and CDR2 (germline): LNHDA, SQIVND (reference sequence). This CDR3 has 14 amino acids. V lost 7 bases and J lost 6, with 17 bases in between. As originally analysed: For nucleated cells, counts were estimated from reference gene primer amplification. Profiled with immunoSEQ multiplex PCR; TCRdb holds only in-frame clones, not every one. D and trimming come from the DNA, and the V and J calls and clone size come from that table. The sample lists a few hundred thousand clones; around 88% were seen once.

The receptor's source is a woman aged 45 to 65 with acute or convalescent COVID-19. The sequencing input was peripheral blood. The rearrangement uses TRBV19 and TRBJ2-3; TRBD2 is a possible D gene (5 bases). The CDR3, as DNA: TGTGCCAGTAAGGCGGGTATTTTGTTGGATACGCAGTATTTT. This gives the protein CASKAGILLDTQYF.